These 32 T cell receptor beta chains came from one sample sequenced in a study of T cell changes during pregnancy in multiple sclerosis. Clones were sequenced by immunoSEQ multiplex PCR, and TCRdb holds only the in-frame ones, with some missing. The table has 55,000 to 70,000 clones, roughly nine tenths seen once. The material sequenced was peripheral blood, taken in the first trimester of pregnancy. The receptors were gathered from a female donor in good health, enrolled as a control in a pregnancy study.

In DNA form, the CDR3 reads TGCGCCAGCAGCAACAGGGACAGGTTAGGTGAAAAACTGTTTTTT. This translates into CASSNRDRLGEKLFF. V is TRBV5-1 and J is TRBJ1-4; 8 bases agree with TRBD1. This CDR3 has 15 residues. J was trimmed by 7 bases and V by 4 bases; bases with no gene match: 9. In germline, CDR1 is SGHRS, CDR2 YFSETQ.

This clone appeared once. The chain couples TRBV5-4 to TRBJ2-3; TRBD2 agrees at 8 bases. Per the germline V gene, CDR1 is SGHNT and CDR2 is YYREEE (reference sequence). This CDR3 spans 15 amino acids. V trimming: 4 bases; J trimming: 0 bases; junction bases outside the gene matches: 4. CDR3 bases: TGTGCCAGCAGCCCGGGACTAGTTAGCACAGATACGCAGTATTTT. Amino acids: CASSPGLVSTDTQYF.

The rearrangement joins TRBV7-8 to TRBJ2-2; TRBD2 agrees at 10 bases. Germline V gene data show CDR1 as SGHVS and CDR2 as FQNEAQ. V lost 5 bases to trimming and J lost 0 bases; unmatched junction nucleotides: 3. CDR3 length: 16 residues. CDR3 coding DNA: TGTGCCAGCAGCCCACTAGCGGGGACGAACACCGGGGAGCTGTTTTTT. Residues: CASSPLAGTNTGELFF.

The chain employs TRBV19 and TRBJ1-1; unclear D gene. CDR3 length equals 14 residues. Trimming took 3 bases from V and 1 from J, leaving 9 bases between them. Germline CDR1 is LNHDA and CDR2 is SQIVND (reference sequence). CDR3 in DNA: TGTGCCAGTAGTATGCCCAGGCGGAACACTGAAGCTTTCTTT. Amino acid sequence: CASSMPRRNTEAFF.

The chain couples TRBV7-9 to TRBJ1-5, with D perhaps matching TRBD1 (5 bases). The CDR3 sequence is 17 residues long. The germline CDR1 and CDR2 sequences are SEHNR and FQNEAQ (reference sequence). The V end lost 4 bases, the J end lost 0 bases, and 16 bases lay between the germline ends. The CDR3 DNA reads TGTGCCAGCAGCTCGGCTAATTTAGGGGATAGCAATCAGCCCCAGCATTTT. Residues: CASSSANLGDSNQPQHF.

The rearrangement joins TRBV4-2 to TRBJ2-7; 7 bases are a match to TRBD1. With V trimmed by 0 bases and J by 4 bases, 6 bases remained unmatched. Germline V gene sequence: CDR1 LGHNA, CDR2 YNFKEQ. This CDR3 comprises 15 residues. CDR3 coding DNA: TGTGCCAGCAGCCAAGATAGGGCAGGGGGTTACGAGCAGTACTTC. It codes for CASSQDRAGGYEQYF.

The CDR3 DNA reads TGTGCCAGCAGCTCTTTACAGGGTCTAGACACTGAAGCTTTCTTT. It specifies CASSSLQGLDTEAFF. The chain has TRBV5-5 and TRBJ1-1; possibly TRBD1 for D (6 bases). CDR1 SGHKS and CDR2 YYEKEE come from the germline V gene (reference sequence). The CDR3 covers 15 residues. V lost 3 bases to trimming and J lost 3 bases, with 15 bases between them.

The chain carries TRBV18 and TRBJ2-1; D not certain. V was shortened by 4 bases and J by 0 bases, with 10 bases between the two germline ends. Germline CDR1 reads KGHSH; CDR2 reads LQKENI. This CDR3 has 15 amino acids. In DNA form, the CDR3 reads TGTGCCAGCTCACTGTCTAAGAGCTCCTACAATGAGCAGTTCTTC. Encoded protein: CASSLSKSSYNEQFF. The variable domain in full, completed from reference TRBV18 and TRBJ2-1, reads NAGVMQNPRHLVRRRGQEARLRCSPMKGHSHVYWYRQLPEEGLKFMVYLQKENIIDESGMPKERFSAEFPKEGPSILRIQQVVRGDSAAYFCASSLSKSSYNEQFFGPGTRLTVL.

The chain employs TRBV5-4 and TRBJ2-5, with TRBD2 matching over 11 bases. Germline CDR1 is SGHNT and CDR2 is YYREEE (reference sequence). The CDR3 covers 16 residues. V dropped 4 bases and J dropped 5; count of bases not matched to a gene: 10. CDR3: CASSRAGLAAMETQYF. The DNA of the CDR3 is TGTGCCAGCAGCCGAGCGGGACTAGCGGCCATGGAGACCCAGTACTTC.

This chain uses TRBV18 with TRBJ2-1, with TRBD2 matching 10 bases. J lost 6 bases, V lost 1 base, and 3 bases had no gene match. This CDR3 has 15 residues. Germline V gene data show CDR1 as KGHSH and CDR2 as LQKENI. CDR3 bases: TGTGCCAGCTCACCACGAAGCGGGGGGGGCAATGAGCAGTTCTTC. This sequence encodes CASSPRSGGGNEQFF.

This sequence joins TRBV5-1 and TRBJ2-4; 9 positions match TRBD2. CDR3 length equals 14 residues. Germline CDR1 reads SGHRS; CDR2 reads YFSETQ. V lost 3 bases and J lost 7; bases outside the gene matches: 5. The CDR3 protein is CASSSVSGSNIQYF. The CDR3 DNA sequence: TGCGCCAGCAGCTCGGTTAGCGGGAGTAACATTCAGTACTTC.

This sequence joins TRBV30 and TRBJ2-5, with 11 nucleotides matching TRBD2. CDR3 length: 17 residues. Germline trimming cut 2 bases from V and 5 bases from J; bases unmatched to any gene: 13. The germline gives CDR1 GTSNPN, CDR2 SVGIG (reference sequence). CDR3 sequence (DNA): TGTGCCTGGAGTCCCCGCCTTCTAGCGGGGGGTGGGGAGACCCAGTACTTC. Encoded protein: CAWSPRLLAGGGETQYF.

This sequence joins TRBV6-5 and TRBJ2-3; D might be TRBD1 (6 bases). The V gene lost 5 bases and the J gene lost 1 base, with 10 bases spanning the gap. CDR1 and CDR2 (germline): MNHEY, SVGAGI. The CDR3 extends over 14 amino acids. The CDR3 bases are TGTGCCAGCAGTCAAGGACAGCGCACAGATACGCAGTATTTT. This sequence encodes CASSQGQRTDTQYF.

The rearrangement joins TRBV10-3 to TRBJ2-2; 7 bases are shared with TRBD2. The CDR3 is 18 amino acids. V lost 5 bases, J lost 4 bases, and 16 bases stayed unmatched. Germline V gives CDR1 ENHRY, CDR2 SYGVKD. CDR3 nucleotides: TGTGCCATCAGTCCTAGTAGCGGGCTGGGGACTGGCACCGGGGAGCTGTTTTTT. Translating it yields CAISPSSGLGTGTGELFF.

V is TRBV2 and J is TRBJ2-1; TRBD2 matches 7 bases. The CDR3 spans 12 residues. Germline CDR1 and CDR2: SNHLY and FYNNEI. V shed 7 bases and J 9 bases; nucleotides not matched to a gene: 6. The CDR3 bases are TGTGCCAGCACCGAGTCGGGGGGTGAGCAGTTCTTC. This translates into CASTESGGEQFF. The variable domain in full, completed from reference TRBV2 and TRBJ2-1, reads EPEVTQTPSHQVTQMGQEVILRCVPISNHLYFYWYRQILGQKVEFLVSFYNNEISEKSEIFDDQFSVERPDGSNFTLKIRSTKLEDSAMYFCASTESGGEQFFGPGTRLTVL.

The V gene is TRBV2, the J gene TRBJ2-7, with a possible D match to TRBD1 (6 bases). The CDR3 runs 13 residues. Looked up from germline, CDR1 is SNHLY and CDR2 is FYNNEI. Trimming pared 5 bases from V and 4 bases from J, leaving 12 bases between. The CDR3 loop is CASSLTGLYEQYF. In nucleotides, the CDR3 is TGTGCCAGCAGTTTGACAGGACTTTACGAGCAGTACTTC.

The chain joins TRBV2 to TRBJ1-2, with 10 bases lining up with TRBD1. Trimming took 1 base from V and 7 from J; bases not matched to a gene: 6. The germline CDR1 and CDR2 sequences are SNHLY and FYNNEI. This CDR3 region has 15 residues. The CDR3 nucleotides are TGTGCCAGCAGTGAAGGACAGGGGGCGATAGCTGGCTACACCTTC. Its translation is CASSEGQGAIAGYTF.

The CDR3 sequence: CASSLAGTGAPRDTGELFF. In DNA, the CDR3 is TGCGCCAGCAGCTTGGCCGGGACAGGGGCCCCCCGCGACACCGGGGAGCTGTTTTTT. This chain joins TRBV5-1 and TRBJ2-2, with 10 positions matching TRBD1. V was pared by 0 bases and J by 3 bases, with 11 bases of the junction left unmatched. This CDR3 has 19 amino acids. Germline V gene data show CDR1 as SGHRS and CDR2 as YFSETQ.

The chain is built from TRBV19 and TRBJ2-5; 9 positions agree with TRBD1. J lost 5 bases, V lost 4 bases, and 11 bases had no gene match. Germline-derived CDR1 and CDR2 are LNHDA and SQIVND (reference sequence). CDR3 length: 16 residues. The CDR3 spells CASSSPDRGRRETQYF. In DNA, the CDR3 is TGTGCCAGTAGTAGCCCGGACAGGGGCCGCCGGGAGACCCAGTACTTC.

The chain links TRBV19 to TRBJ1-1; a possible D gene is TRBD1 (6 bases). CDR3 length: 14 amino acids. Germline loops: CDR1 LNHDA, CDR2 SQIVND (reference sequence). The V end lost 7 bases, the J end lost 1 base, and 13 bases lay between the germline ends. CDR3 region: CASNFGTTNTEAFF. The CDR3 nucleotides read TGTGCCAGTAATTTTGGGACAACGAACACTGAAGCTTTCTTT.

V gene TRBV6-6 combines with J gene TRBJ2-2, with 8 positions matching TRBD1. Trimming at V came to 4 bases and at J to 6 bases, leaving 10 bases not matched to a gene. This CDR3 contains 16 residues. The germline V gene has CDR1 MNHNY and CDR2 SVGAGI (reference sequence). CDR3 amino acids: CASSWVAGGLAGELFF. CDR3 nucleotide sequence: TGTGCCAGCAGTTGGGTCGCAGGGGGCCTTGCCGGGGAGCTGTTTTTT.

The V gene is TRBV21-1, the J gene TRBJ1-5. TRBV21-1 is annotated as a pseudogene. This CDR3 spans 13 amino acids. The CDR3 region is CASSPRGNQPQHF. The DNA for the CDR3 is TGTGCCAGCAGCCCCCGGGGTAATCAGCCCCAGCATTTT.

This clone was observed a handful of times. The CDR3 sequence: CASSFGGRDFYNEQFF. The DNA for the CDR3 is TGTGCCAGCAGTTTTGGCGGGAGGGATTTCTACAATGAGCAGTTCTTC. The V gene is TRBV28, the J gene TRBJ2-1; TRBD2 agrees at 9 bases. V lost 3 bases to trimming and J lost 3 bases; unmatched junction nucleotides: 6. In germline, CDR1 is MDHEN, CDR2 SYDVKM. The CDR3 length is 16 residues. The complete variable domain, with remaining parts taken from reference TRBV28 and TRBJ2-1, reads DVKVTQSSRYLVKRTGEKVFLECVQDMDHENMFWYRQDPGLGLRLIYFSYDVKMKEKGDIPEGYSVSREKKERFSLILESASTNQTSMYLCASSFGGRDFYNEQFFGPGTRLTVL.

This sequence joins TRBV7-6 and TRBJ2-5; tentatively, D is TRBD1 or TRBD2 (5 bases each). This CDR3 is 15 amino acids long. Between the trimmed V and J ends, which lost 5 bases and 5 bases, there was a span of 18 bases. Looked up from germline, CDR1 is SGHVS and CDR2 is FNYEAQ. The CDR3 region is CASSIGARETETQYF. As DNA, the CDR3 is TGTGCCAGCAGCATAGGGGCGAGGGAAACGGAGACCCAGTACTTC.

This chain links TRBV28 with TRBJ2-1; D perhaps matches TRBD2 (5 bases). CDR1 MDHEN and CDR2 SYDVKM come from the germline V gene. Trimming took off 4 bases at V and 2 bases at J, with 18 bases between the two ends. The CDR3 totals 17 residues. The CDR3 sequence is CASSSGWLANTYNEQFF. The CDR3 region has the DNA TGTGCCAGCAGTTCTGGATGGCTAGCCAATACCTACAATGAGCAGTTCTTC. The full variable domain, completed using reference TRBV28 and TRBJ2-1, is DVKVTQSSRYLVKRTGEKVFLECVQDMDHENMFWYRQDPGLGLRLIYFSYDVKMKEKGDIPEGYSVSREKKERFSLILESASTNQTSMYLCASSSGWLANTYNEQFFGPGTRLTVL.

The rearrangement uses TRBV6-1 and TRBJ1-5, with a weak D call TRBD1 (6 bases). Deletions cut 0 bases from V and 4 bases from J, with 13 bases between. The CDR3 is 16 amino acids. CDR1 and CDR2 from the germline V gene are MNHNS and SASEGT. CDR3 sequence: CASSEAPGTLNQPQHF. The CDR3 region has the DNA TGTGCCAGCAGTGAAGCCCCAGGGACACTTAATCAGCCCCAGCATTTT.

The chain is built from TRBV5-8 and TRBJ1-4; no clear D. Germline values: CDR1 SGHTS, CDR2 YDEGEE. This CDR3 has 15 amino acids. V was shortened by 2 bases and J by 2 bases, with 10 bases between the two germline ends. The CDR3 region is CASSLAVGTNEKLFF. In DNA form, the CDR3 reads TGTGCCAGCAGCTTAGCAGTCGGGACTAATGAAAAACTGTTTTTT.

The chain is built from TRBV15 and TRBJ2-5; a possible D gene is TRBD2 (6 bases). Germline CDR1 and CDR2: LNHNV and YYDKDF (reference sequence). Trimming cost V 1 base and J 2 bases, with 14 bases left between them. The CDR3 covers 16 residues. In nucleotides, the CDR3 is TGTGCCACCAGCAGAGGCCAGCGGGCGGGGCAAGAGACCCAGTACTTC. Protein: CATSRGQRAGQETQYF. Together with reference TRBV15 and TRBJ2-5, the CDR3 gives the full variable domain: DAMVIQNPRYQVTQFGKPVTLSCSQTLNHNVMYWYQQKSSQAPKLLFHYYDKDFNNEADTPDNFQSRRPNTSFCFLDIRSPGLGDTAMYLCATSRGQRAGQETQYFGPGTRLLVL.

J is TRBJ2-3 and V is TRBV7-9; weak D call: TRBD2 (5 bases). The CDR3 extends over 13 amino acids. V was clipped by 3 bases and J by 4 bases, with 8 bases between them. Germline-derived CDR1 and CDR2 are SEHNR and FQNEAQ (reference sequence). The CDR3 DNA sequence: TGTGCCAGCAGCTTGAGGGTAGCAGATACGCAGTATTTT. It codes for CASSLRVADTQYF.

The V and J genes are TRBV2 and TRBJ2-7, with TRBD2 as a possible D gene (6 bases). This CDR3 spans 12 amino acids. With 3 bases removed from V and 6 bases from J, the gap between germline ends came to 9 bases. Germline V lookup: CDR1 SNHLY, CDR2 FYNNEI. DNA of the CDR3: TGTGCCAGCAGTGATTTGGGGGGCGAGCAGTACTTC. It is translated as CASSDLGGEQYF.

This chain uses TRBV9 with TRBJ2-1; D uncertain. With 0 bases removed from V and 4 bases from J, the gap between germline ends came to 8 bases. This CDR3 spans 14 amino acids. Germline V gene lookup returns CDR1 SGDLS and CDR2 YYNGEE. This chain's CDR3 is CASSVAPGYNEQFF. The CDR3 DNA reads TGTGCCAGCAGCGTAGCGCCAGGTTACAATGAGCAGTTCTTC.

J is TRBJ2-5 and V is TRBV27; the D gene is possibly TRBD1 (6 bases). Judging by the DNA end, TRBJ2-7 fits better; the J call may be wrong. The CDR3 is 14 residues long. Germline CDR1 MNHEY, CDR2 SMNVEV (reference sequence). CDR3 amino acids: CASSDAGEPYEQYF. DNA of the CDR3: TGTGCCAGCAGTGATGCAGGGGAACCCTACGAGCAGTACTTC.